Presented here are 30 T cell receptor beta chains from one specimen sequenced in a study of T cell repertoires in aging, cancer and after chemotherapy. The template was genomic DNA from peripheral blood, not RNA. A mixed TRB-A/B primer pool amplified rearranged TRB by multiplex touch-down PCR. TCRdb itself ran the multiplex PCR reads through MiXCR, one entry per CDR3 protein. The sample shows about 3,000 distinct CDR3 sequences, about a fifth of them seen only once. Sequencing was done on a sample of blood. Source of these receptors: a human donor with a solid tumor.

This clonotype is judged medium-sized. This chain links TRBV6-1 with TRBJ2-7; D is perhaps TRBD2 (5 bases). With 1 base removed from V and 1 base from J, the gap between germline ends came to 11 bases. Germline CDR1 reads MNHNS; CDR2 reads SASEGT. The length of the CDR3 is 15 residues. CDR3 DNA sequence: TGTGCCAGCAGTGAAGGTAGCCGGGGTTCCTACGAGCAGTACTTC. This gives the protein CASSEGSRGSYEQYF.

This clonotype was counted a few times. V is TRBV13 and J is TRBJ2-3; D could derive from TRBD1 or TRBD2 (5 bases each). Germline V gene sequence: CDR1 PRHDT, CDR2 FYEKMQ (reference sequence). This CDR3 comprises 18 residues. Trimming pared 3 bases from V and 6 bases from J, leaving 25 bases between. The chain's CDR3 is CASSFWDRGSGTDDTQYF. CDR3 DNA sequence: TGTGCCAGCAGCTTCTGGGATCGAGGTTCCGGGACCGACGATACGCAGTATTTT.

To note about this clonotype: Compared with germline, one end of the junction differs, possibly owing to a read error. J is TRBJ2-3 and V is TRBV7-3; 7 bases are a match to TRBD1. The CDR3 has 14 amino acids. Germline loops: CDR1 SGHTA, CDR2 FQGTGA. CDR3 sequence: CAGSLTGVGDTQYF. The CDR3 DNA reads TGTGCCGGCAGCTTAACAGGGGTAGGAGATACGCAGTATTTT.

The chain has TRBV6-1 and TRBJ2-3; 9 bases agree with TRBD1. Germline assignment: CDR1 MNHNS and CDR2 SASEGT. This CDR3 has 14 residues. V was pared by 6 bases and J by 0 bases, with 1 base of the junction left unmatched. CDR3 bases: TGTGCCAGCAGGGGGACAGGGAGCACAGATACGCAGTATTTT. Its translation: CASRGTGSTDTQYF.

This clonotype appeared a few times. V usage is TRBV11-2 and J usage is TRBJ2-1; D is uncertain. V was shortened by 5 bases and J by 7 bases, with 9 bases between the two germline ends. Germline values: CDR1 SGHAT, CDR2 FQNNGV. The CDR3 is 12 residues long. CDR3 DNA sequence: TGTGCCAGCAGCCTAACGCAGAATGAGCAGTTCTTC. Its translation: CASSLTQNEQFF.

This clonotype is medium-sized by share. This sequence joins TRBV29-1 and TRBJ2-5; perhaps TRBD2 as D (6 bases). The CDR3 runs to 14 residues. Germline V CDR1 and CDR2: SQVTM, ANQGSEA. The V and J ends lost 8 bases and 6 bases respectively, with 22 bases between them. CDR3 residues: CSSRGQGGGKTQYF. DNA of the CDR3: TGCAGCTCCCGTGGGCAGGGAGGAGGAAAGACCCAGTACTTC.

In its sample, this clonotype is medium-sized. The chain couples TRBV19 to TRBJ1-1; possibly TRBD1 for D (5 bases). The germline gives CDR1 LNHDA, CDR2 SQIVND (reference sequence). V lost 7 bases to trimming and J lost 4 bases, with 16 bases between them. The CDR3 contains 14 residues. CDR3 DNA sequence: TGTGCCAGTAATCGCCAGGGTTTCAGCACTGAAGCTTTCTTT. It codes for CASNRQGFSTEAFF.

This clonotype has more than one count but fewer than ten. This sequence joins TRBV20-1 and TRBJ2-2, with 8 bases aligning to TRBD1. The ends lost 6 bases at V and 6 bases at J; junction bases unmatched: 9. Germline V gives CDR1 DFQATT, CDR2 SNEGSKA (reference sequence). There are 14 residues in the CDR3. The CDR3, as DNA: TGCAGTGCGTTCGGTCAGGGGGCCGCCGGGGAGCTGTTTTTT. Its protein is CSAFGQGAAGELFF.

This clonotype counts as medium-sized. This chain uses TRBV29-1 with TRBJ2-5; 8 bases line up with TRBD1. With V trimmed by 5 bases and J by 1 base, 9 bases remained unmatched. The CDR3 contains 15 residues. Germline CDR1 is SQVTM and CDR2 is ANQGSEA. CDR3 nucleotide sequence: TGCAGCGTTTACACGATGACAGGGGTCCAAGAGACCCAGTACTTC. This gives the protein CSVYTMTGVQETQYF. The complete variable domain, with remaining parts taken from reference TRBV29-1 and TRBJ2-5, reads SAVISQKPSRDICQRGTSLTIQCQVDSQVTMMFWYRQQPGQSLTLIATANQGSEATYESGFVIDKFPISRPNLTFSTLTVSNMSPEDSSIYLCSVYTMTGVQETQYFGPGTRLLVL.

This sequence joins TRBV7-2 and TRBJ2-5, with D maybe TRBD2 (6 bases). This CDR3 comprises 15 residues. Trimming took 6 bases from V and 1 from J, leaving 15 bases between them. Germline V lookup: CDR1 SGHTA, CDR2 FQGNSA. Here the CDR3 reads CASRLRGRPQETQYF. The DNA for the CDR3 is TGTGCCAGCAGACTTAGAGGGAGGCCCCAAGAGACCCAGTACTTC.

This clonotype was detected a few times. The V call is TRBV7-3, the J call TRBJ2-6; TRBD1 aligns across 8 bases. This CDR3 has 16 amino acids. Trimming cost V 1 base and J 2 bases; bases outside gene matches: 1. CDR1 SGHTA and CDR2 FQGTGA come from the germline V gene. The CDR3 DNA reads TGTGCCAGCAGCTTAATGACAGGGGCTGGGGCCAACGTCCTGACTTTC. The encoded protein is CASSLMTGAGANVLTF.

By its share, this clonotype is large. The chain is built from TRBV7-6 and TRBJ2-7, with 7 bases that match TRBD2. Losses at the gene ends were 3 bases for V and 5 bases for J; bases not matched to a gene: 4. Per the germline V gene, CDR1 is SGHVS and CDR2 is FNYEAQ. The CDR3 loop spans 13 amino acids. CDR3 bases: TGTGCCAGCAGCTTGGGCAGCGGGAACGAGCAGTACTTC. Translation gives CASSLGSGNEQYF.

This clonotype occurred a few times. The chain carries TRBV5-1 and TRBJ2-3, with 9 nucleotides matching TRBD1. Germline loops: CDR1 SGHRS, CDR2 YFSETQ. The CDR3 is made up of 14 amino acids. V lost 0 bases, J lost 6 bases, and 2 bases stayed unmatched. CDR3 loop: CASSLAGTGDTQYF. The CDR3 coding sequence is TGCGCCAGCAGCTTGGCCGGGACAGGGGATACGCAGTATTTT.

This chain connects TRBV6-5 to TRBJ2-3; 8 bases fit TRBD2. The V segment lost 5 bases and the J segment 2 bases; nucleotides outside the gene matches: 15. The CDR3 is 18 amino acids. Germline CDR1 is MNHEY and CDR2 is SVGAGI. CDR3 sequence (DNA): TGTGCCAGCAGTGAAGGAGTTGGAGCGGGGGAGTCCACAGATACGCAGTATTTT. This translates into CASSEGVGAGESTDTQYF.

This clonotype ranks as medium-sized. The chain combines TRBV7-2 with TRBJ2-3; D gene unclear. The V gene's germline CDR1 is SGHTA and CDR2 FQGNSA. The CDR3 length is 13 residues. V shed 0 bases and J shed 7 bases, with 8 bases lying between them. The CDR3 bases are TGTGCCAGCAGCTTAGCCCCCCTCTATACGCAGTATTTT. It is translated as CASSLAPLYTQYF.

This clonotype is medium-sized. The rearrangement joins TRBV29-1 to TRBJ1-4, with 7 bases identical to TRBD1. The CDR3 length is 13 residues. The germline gives CDR1 SQVTM, CDR2 ANQGSEA. V trimming: 8 bases; J trimming: 5 bases; junction bases outside the gene matches: 8. DNA for the CDR3: TGCAGCACCCAAGACAGGGTGAATGAAAAACTGTTTTTT. This translates into CSTQDRVNEKLFF.

The rearrangement uses TRBV9 and TRBJ2-5; unclear D gene. CDR1 is SGDLS and CDR2 is YYNGEE in the germline V gene. The V end lost 0 bases, the J end lost 0 bases, and 6 bases lay between the germline ends. The length of the CDR3 is 14 residues. CDR3 DNA sequence: TGTGCCAGCAGCGTAGCTGGGAACCAAGAGACCCAGTACTTC. It encodes CASSVAGNQETQYF.

This clonotype was seen only a few times. The genes are TRBV5-1 and TRBJ1-3; 7 bases are a match to TRBD1. The CDR3 has 16 amino acids. Germline V CDR1 and CDR2: SGHRS, YFSETQ. Unmatched junction bases numbered 5, after V lost 2 bases and J lost 0 bases. The CDR3 here is CASSLEGAGSGNTIYF. CDR3 DNA: TGCGCCAGCAGCTTAGAGGGGGCAGGCTCTGGAAACACCATATATTTT.

This clonotype was counted between two and nine times. V and J are TRBV18 and TRBJ2-3; 8 bases agree with TRBD2. J lost 3 bases, V lost 3 bases, and 2 bases had no gene match. Germline V gives CDR1 KGHSH, CDR2 LQKENI. This CDR3 has 14 residues. CDR3 residues: CASSPAGGTDTQYF. CDR3 in DNA: TGTGCCAGCTCACCTGCGGGGGGAACAGATACGCAGTATTTT.

The chain links TRBV29-1 to TRBJ2-3; TRBD1 might be the D (6 bases). The CDR3 is 12 residues long. Germline CDR1 SQVTM, CDR2 ANQGSEA. Deletions cut 4 bases from V and 3 bases from J, with 8 bases between. CDR3 DNA: TGCAGCGTTGGGGGGCGAACAGATACGCAGTATTTT. This translates into CSVGGRTDTQYF.

This clonotype was counted between two and nine times. The V gene is TRBV11-2, the J gene TRBJ2-1; 9 bases fit TRBD2. The length of the CDR3 is 15 residues. The germline gives CDR1 SGHAT, CDR2 FQNNGV. Germline trimming cut 1 base from V and 4 bases from J; bases unmatched to any gene: 2. Written as DNA, the CDR3 is TGTGCCAGCAGCTTAGTGACTAGCGGTTACAATGAGCAGTTCTTC. Amino acids: CASSLVTSGYNEQFF.

This clonotype is deemed medium-sized (0.01 to 0.1%). The J gene is TRBJ2-1, the V gene TRBV6-1; 10 bases fit TRBD2. CDR1 and CDR2 (germline): MNHNS, SASEGT. The CDR3 is made up of 15 amino acids. V shed 0 bases, J shed 6 bases, and the junction held 2 bases outside the gene matches. DNA of the CDR3: TGTGCCAGCAGTGAAGCAGCGGGGGGGCCCAATGAGCAGTTCTTC. It encodes CASSEAAGGPNEQFF.

This clonotype is labeled medium-sized. This sequence joins TRBV30 and TRBJ1-2; maybe TRBD1 (5 bases). The CDR3 totals 15 residues. Trimming removed 2 bases from V and 6 bases from J, with 19 bases in between. CDR1 GTSNPN and CDR2 SVGIG come from the germline V gene (reference sequence). In nucleotides, the CDR3 is TGTGCCTGGAGTTTCGAAGGAAGGGGATGGGATGGCTACACCTTC. Amino acid sequence: CAWSFEGRGWDGYTF.

This clonotype was observed a few times. This chain connects TRBV6-5 to TRBJ1-4; 9 positions match TRBD1. The CDR3 covers 19 residues. Trimming took 5 bases from V and 0 from J; bases not matched to a gene: 13. CDR1 and CDR2 from the germline V gene are MNHEY and SVGAGI. For the CDR3, the DNA is TGTGCCAGCAGTCCGGGACAGGGTCGTCTTTTTGCAACTAATGAAAAACTGTTTTTT. As protein: CASSPGQGRLFATNEKLFF.

This clonotype is labeled medium-sized. The chain recombines TRBV7-2 with TRBJ2-7; 9 positions agree with TRBD2. Per germline, CDR1 SGHTA and CDR2 FQGNSA. This CDR3 has 15 residues. Losses at the gene ends were 4 bases for V and 3 bases for J; bases not matched to a gene: 7. The CDR3 sequence: CASSSFAAGGYEQYF. The CDR3 DNA is TGTGCCAGCAGCTCCTTCGCAGCGGGGGGCTACGAGCAGTACTTC.

The chain links TRBV7-2 to TRBJ1-1; D perhaps matches TRBD1 (5 bases). CDR1 is SGHTA, CDR2 FQGNSA, per germline. CDR3 length: 13 residues. V was cut by 8 bases and J by 3 bases, with 13 bases left in between. CDR3 loop: CASARGWDTEAFF. CDR3 in DNA: TGTGCCAGCGCCCGGGGGTGGGACACTGAAGCTTTCTTT.

This clonotype is labeled medium-sized. The V call is TRBV29-1, the J call TRBJ2-1, with a weak D call TRBD2 (6 bases). Per germline, CDR1 SQVTM and CDR2 ANQGSEA. The length of the CDR3 is 14 residues. Trimming cost V 4 bases and J 1 base, with 11 bases left between them. The CDR3 DNA follows: TGCAGCGTTGTAGGGAGGACTTCCTACAATGAGCAGTTCTTC. It translates to CSVVGRTSYNEQFF.

This clonotype was seen a handful of times. The V gene is TRBV5-1, the J gene TRBJ2-7; possibly TRBD2 for D (5 bases). The ends were cut back, 4 bases at V and 4 bases at J, with 18 bases in the middle. Germline V gene data show CDR1 as SGHRS and CDR2 as YFSETQ. This CDR3 contains 15 residues. The CDR3: CASSRGSGSIYEQYF. Here the CDR3 DNA reads TGCGCCAGCAGCCGGGGTTCCGGGTCTATATACGAGCAGTACTTC.

The chain recombines TRBV27 with TRBJ2-2, with TRBD2 identical over 8 bases. The CDR3 covers 15 residues. V lost 8 bases and J lost 1; bases outside the gene matches: 6. Germline assignment: CDR1 MNHEY and CDR2 SMNVEV (reference sequence). This CDR3 reads CASRGLAGNTGELFF. CDR3 sequence (DNA): TGTGCCAGCCGGGGGCTAGCGGGGAACACCGGGGAGCTGTTTTTT.

The gene calls are TRBV28 and TRBJ2-7, with a possible D match to TRBD2 (6 bases). V was shortened by 7 bases and J by 6 bases, with 19 bases between the two germline ends. CDR1 is MDHEN and CDR2 is SYDVKM in the germline V gene. The CDR3 has 14 residues. CDR3 DNA: TGTGCCAGCATCAACGGTGGGGGGAGCAGCGAGCAGTACTTC. This codes for CASINGGGSSEQYF.